This T cell receptor (beta chain) was identified during a study of blood T cell repertoires in COVID-19. Overall study: The cDNA or gDNA used as material had been derived from T cells, B-cell-depleted T cells, or PBMCs.

Data came from immunoSEQ multiplex PCR; TCRdb stores just in-frame clones and leaves some out. The table includes about 290,000 clones, roughly 85% detected once. Germline V gene data show CDR1 as MNHNS and CDR2 as SASEGT. The V segment lost 2 bases and the J segment 6 bases; nucleotides outside the gene matches: 13. The CDR3 is 17 amino acids. The sample consisted of peripheral blood. The V call is TRBV6-1, the J call TRBJ2-7; 10 bases agree with TRBD2. The receptor's source is a woman aged 30 to 39 with active or convalescent COVID-19. Here the CDR3 DNA reads TGTGCCAGCAGTGAATATGGGCTAGCGGGGGCCCAGGGCGAGCAGTACTTC. Protein sequence: CASSEYGLAGAQGEQYF.